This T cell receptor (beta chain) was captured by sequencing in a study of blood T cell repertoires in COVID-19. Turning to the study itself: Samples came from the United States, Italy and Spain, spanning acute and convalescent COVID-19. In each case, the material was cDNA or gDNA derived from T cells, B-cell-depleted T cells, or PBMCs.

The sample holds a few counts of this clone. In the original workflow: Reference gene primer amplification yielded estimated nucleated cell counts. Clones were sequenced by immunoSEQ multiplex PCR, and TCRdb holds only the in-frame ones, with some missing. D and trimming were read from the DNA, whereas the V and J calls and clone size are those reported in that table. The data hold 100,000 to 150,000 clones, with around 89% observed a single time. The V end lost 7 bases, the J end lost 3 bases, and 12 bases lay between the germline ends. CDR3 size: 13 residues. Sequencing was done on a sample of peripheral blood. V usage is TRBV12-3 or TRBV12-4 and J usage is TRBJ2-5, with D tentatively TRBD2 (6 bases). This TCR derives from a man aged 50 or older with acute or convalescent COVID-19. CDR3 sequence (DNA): TGTGCCAGCAAGGAGGGGTCGGAAGAGACCCAGTACTTC. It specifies CASKEGSEETQYF.